These 8 T cell receptor beta chains were all obtained from the same sample, sequenced in a study of spatial heterogeneity in lung cancer (dated by TCRdb to 2018 to 2020). The library relied on 5' RACE. The sequencing machine was a NextSeq 500. TCRdb handled the public reads itself, with Q25 trimming in fastp and clone calling in MiXCR, and kept productive beta chains. Rows with one shared CDR3 protein collapse into an entry with the most common genes and DNA. The sample table lists 60,000 to 90,000 distinct CDR3 sequences, 13% of them with a count of one. Approximately 7% of the sample is taken by the ten largest. Explained via the paper, the time point label denotes: sample taken at primary tumor resection. For TCR sequencing, whole RNA was extracted from tumor and nontumor lung tissue, or from cryopreserved PBMC samples, and no cell sorting was done. Sequencing used PBMCs, obtained at surgery. Source of these receptors: a male donor with early-stage non-small cell lung cancer.

The gene calls are TRBV7-9 and TRBJ1-1, with a possible D match to TRBD1 (5 bases). The germline V gene has CDR1 SEHNR and CDR2 FQNEAQ (reference sequence). V was cut by 0 bases and J by 2 bases, with 10 bases left in between. The CDR3 is 15 amino acids. Here the CDR3 DNA reads TGTGCCAGCAGCTTAGCCTCGGGGGGTAACACTGAAGCTTTCTTT. Its translation: CASSLASGGNTEAFF.

This chain uses TRBV19 with TRBJ2-2; possibly TRBD1 or TRBD2 for D (5 bases each). CDR1 and CDR2 (germline): LNHDA, SQIVND (reference sequence). The CDR3 totals 13 residues. V lost 8 bases and J 4 bases, leaving 11 bases between the germline ends. The CDR3, as DNA: TGTGCCAGTGGGAGACAGCTCACCGGGGAGCTGTTTTTT. Translated, it gives CASGRQLTGELFF.

The chain couples TRBV12-3 or TRBV12-4 to TRBJ2-1; TRBD2 is a possible D gene (6 bases). The CDR3 runs to 13 residues. V shed 4 bases and J shed 6 bases, with 10 bases lying between them. The CDR3 DNA reads TGTGCCAGCAGTTCCGGGAGCTTCAATGAGCAGTTCTTC. Residues: CASSSGSFNEQFF.

This clonotype has more than one count but fewer than ten. At one end, the junction sequence differs from germline, possibly due to a read error. The rearrangement uses TRBV3-1 and TRBJ2-7; TRBD2 matches at 9 bases. CDR1 is LGHDT, CDR2 YNNKEL, per germline (reference sequence). This CDR3 has 13 residues. The CDR3, as DNA: TGTGCCAGCAGCCGGGGGCTAGCGGGGACGCCTGACTTC. It translates to CASSRGLAGTPDF.

The rearrangement joins TRBV11-3 to TRBJ2-2; D is ambiguous. Trimming cost V 0 bases and J 8 bases, with 7 bases left between them. Germline V lookup: CDR1 SGHNT, CDR2 YENEEA. The CDR3 sequence is 13 residues long. CDR3 nucleotides: TGTGCCAGCAGCTTAGACTACCCGGGGGAGCTGTTTTTT. This translates into CASSLDYPGELFF.

This clonotype was picked up many times. This sequence joins TRBV29-1 and TRBJ2-7, with 10 bases identical to TRBD2. V was pared by 5 bases and J by 4 bases, with 2 bases of the junction left unmatched. The length of the CDR3 is 12 residues. Germline V lookup: CDR1 SQVTM, CDR2 ANQGSEA. The CDR3 loop is CSVSSGSYEQYF. In DNA, the CDR3 is TGCAGCGTTTCTAGCGGGAGTTACGAGCAGTACTTC.

This clonotype has a count of ten or more. The chain carries TRBV15 and TRBJ1-2; perhaps TRBD1 as D (6 bases). The ends were cut back, 0 bases at V and 5 bases at J, with 10 bases in the middle. The germline CDR1 and CDR2 sequences are LNHNV and YYDKDF (reference sequence). The length of the CDR3 is 14 residues. The CDR3 sequence is CATSREGTKYGYTF. The CDR3 region has the DNA TGTGCCACCAGCAGAGAAGGGACAAAATATGGCTACACCTTC.

This clonotype was detected a few times. The J gene is TRBJ2-2, the V gene TRBV19; possible D gene TRBD2, 6 bases. V lost 4 bases and J lost 6, with 24 bases in between. CDR3 size: 18 residues. Germline CDR1 LNHDA, CDR2 SQIVND (reference sequence). The DNA of the CDR3 is TGTGCCAGTAGTAAGCGGGCACGGGGAATGGTGTCACCCGGGGAGCTGTTTTTT. Encoded protein: CASSKRARGMVSPGELFF.